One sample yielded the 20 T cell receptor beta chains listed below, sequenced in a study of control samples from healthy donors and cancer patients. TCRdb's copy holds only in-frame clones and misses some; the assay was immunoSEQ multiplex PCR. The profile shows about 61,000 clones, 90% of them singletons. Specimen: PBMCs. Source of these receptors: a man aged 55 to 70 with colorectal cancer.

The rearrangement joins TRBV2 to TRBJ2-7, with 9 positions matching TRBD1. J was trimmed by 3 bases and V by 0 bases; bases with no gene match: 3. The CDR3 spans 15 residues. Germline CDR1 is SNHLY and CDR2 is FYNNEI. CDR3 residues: CASSEAQGANYEQYF. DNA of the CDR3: TGTGCCAGCAGTGAAGCACAGGGGGCTAACTACGAGCAGTACTTC.

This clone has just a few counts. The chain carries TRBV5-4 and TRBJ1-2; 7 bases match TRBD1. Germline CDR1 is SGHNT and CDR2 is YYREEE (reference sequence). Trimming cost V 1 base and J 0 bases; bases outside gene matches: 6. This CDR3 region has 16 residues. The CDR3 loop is CASSLLGQLANYGYTF. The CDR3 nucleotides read TGTGCCAGCAGCTTGTTGGGACAGTTAGCTAACTATGGCTACACCTTC.

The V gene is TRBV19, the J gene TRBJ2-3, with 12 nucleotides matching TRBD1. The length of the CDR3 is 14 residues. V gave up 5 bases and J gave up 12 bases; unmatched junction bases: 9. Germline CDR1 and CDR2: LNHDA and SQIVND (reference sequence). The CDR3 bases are TGTGCCAGTAGTTCCCCGGGACAGGGGGCTTCTCAGTATTTT. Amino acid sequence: CASSSPGQGASQYF. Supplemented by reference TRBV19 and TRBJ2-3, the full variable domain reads DGGITQSPKYLFRKEGQNVTLSCEQNLNHDAMYWYRQDPGQGLRLIYYSQIVNDFQKGDIAEGYSVSREKKESFPLTVTSAQKNPTAFYLCASSSPGQGASQYFGPGTRLTVL.

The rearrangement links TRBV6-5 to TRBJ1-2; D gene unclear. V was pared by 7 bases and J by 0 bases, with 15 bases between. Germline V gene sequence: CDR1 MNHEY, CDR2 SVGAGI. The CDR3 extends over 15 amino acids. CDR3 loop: CASTPNADPNYGYTF. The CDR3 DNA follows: TGTGCCAGCACCCCTAATGCGGATCCTAACTATGGCTACACCTTC.

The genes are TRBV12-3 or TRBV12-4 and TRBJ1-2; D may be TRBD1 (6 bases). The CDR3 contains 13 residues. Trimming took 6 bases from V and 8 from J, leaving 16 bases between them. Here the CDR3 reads CASSPQGRGGYTF. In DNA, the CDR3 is TGTGCCAGCAGCCCACAGGGTCGGGGCGGCTACACCTTC.

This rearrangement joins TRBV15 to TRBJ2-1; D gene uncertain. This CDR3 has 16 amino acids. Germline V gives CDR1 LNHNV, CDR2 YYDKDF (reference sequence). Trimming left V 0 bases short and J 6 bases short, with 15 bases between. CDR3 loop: CATSRDALPPGNEQFF. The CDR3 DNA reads TGTGCCACCAGCAGAGATGCCCTCCCCCCCGGCAATGAGCAGTTCTTC.

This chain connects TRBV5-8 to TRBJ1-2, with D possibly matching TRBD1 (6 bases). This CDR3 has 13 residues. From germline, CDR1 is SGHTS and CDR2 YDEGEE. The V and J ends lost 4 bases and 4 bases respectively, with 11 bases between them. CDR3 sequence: CASSLRGAYGYTF. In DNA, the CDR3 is TGTGCCAGCAGCCTACGGGGGGCCTATGGCTACACCTTC. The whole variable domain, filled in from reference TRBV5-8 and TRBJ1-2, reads EAGVTQSPTHLIKTRGQQATLRCSPISGHTSVYWYQQALGLGLQFLLWYDEGEERNRGNFPPRFSGRQFPNYSSELNVNALELEDSALYLCASSLRGAYGYTFGSGTRLTVV.

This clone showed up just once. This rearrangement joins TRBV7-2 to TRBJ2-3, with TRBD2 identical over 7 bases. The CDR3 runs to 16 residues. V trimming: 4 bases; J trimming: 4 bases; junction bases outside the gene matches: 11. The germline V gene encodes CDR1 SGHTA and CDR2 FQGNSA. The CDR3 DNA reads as TGTGCCAGCAGCTCCGGCGGGGGATCAGCAGCAGATACGCAGTATTTT. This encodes CASSSGGGSAADTQYF.

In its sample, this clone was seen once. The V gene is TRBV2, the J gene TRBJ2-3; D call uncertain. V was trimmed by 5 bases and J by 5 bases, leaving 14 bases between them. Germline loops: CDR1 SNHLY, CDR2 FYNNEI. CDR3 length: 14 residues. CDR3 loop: CASSRDPVGDTQYF. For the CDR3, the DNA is TGTGCCAGCAGTAGGGATCCAGTGGGAGATACGCAGTATTTT.

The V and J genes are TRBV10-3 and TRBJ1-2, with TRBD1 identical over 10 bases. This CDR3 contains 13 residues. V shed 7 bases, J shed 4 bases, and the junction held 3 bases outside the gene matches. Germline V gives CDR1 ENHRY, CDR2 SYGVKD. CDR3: CAITGTGVYGYTF. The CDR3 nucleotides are TGTGCCATCACTGGGACAGGGGTCTATGGCTACACCTTC.

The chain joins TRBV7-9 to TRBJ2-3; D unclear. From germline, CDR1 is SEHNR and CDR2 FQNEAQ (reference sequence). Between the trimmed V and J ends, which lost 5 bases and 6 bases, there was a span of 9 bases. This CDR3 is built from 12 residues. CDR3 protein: CASSPFGDTQYF. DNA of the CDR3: TGTGCCAGCAGCCCCTTTGGCGATACGCAGTATTTT.

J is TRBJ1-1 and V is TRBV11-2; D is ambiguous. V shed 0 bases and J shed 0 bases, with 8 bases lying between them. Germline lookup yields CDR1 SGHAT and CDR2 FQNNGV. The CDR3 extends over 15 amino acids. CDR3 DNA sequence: TGTGCCAGCAGCTTAGAATCACTTGTGAACACTGAAGCTTTCTTT. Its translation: CASSLESLVNTEAFF.

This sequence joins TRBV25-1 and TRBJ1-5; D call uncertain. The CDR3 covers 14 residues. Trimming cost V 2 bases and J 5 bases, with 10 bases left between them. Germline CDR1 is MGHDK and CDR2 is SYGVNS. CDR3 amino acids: CASSETGMDQPQHF. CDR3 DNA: TGTGCCAGCAGTGAAACTGGGATGGATCAGCCCCAGCATTTT.

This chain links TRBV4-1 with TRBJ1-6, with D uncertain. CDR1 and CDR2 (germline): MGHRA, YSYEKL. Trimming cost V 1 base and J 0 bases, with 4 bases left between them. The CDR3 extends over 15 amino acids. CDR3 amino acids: CASSQGGSYNSPLHF. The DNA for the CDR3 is TGCGCCAGCAGCCAAGGGGGCTCCTATAATTCACCCCTCCACTTT.

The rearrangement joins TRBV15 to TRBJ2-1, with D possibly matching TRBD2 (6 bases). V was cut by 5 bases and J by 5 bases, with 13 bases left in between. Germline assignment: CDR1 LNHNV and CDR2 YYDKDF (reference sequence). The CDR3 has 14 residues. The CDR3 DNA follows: TGTGCCACCAGCCCGAGCGGAGGGGACAATGAGCAGTTCTTC. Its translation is CATSPSGGDNEQFF. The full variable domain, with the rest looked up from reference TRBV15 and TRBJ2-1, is DAMVIQNPRYQVTQFGKPVTLSCSQTLNHNVMYWYQQKSSQAPKLLFHYYDKDFNNEADTPDNFQSRRPNTSFCFLDIRSPGLGDTAMYLCATSPSGGDNEQFFGPGTRLTVL.

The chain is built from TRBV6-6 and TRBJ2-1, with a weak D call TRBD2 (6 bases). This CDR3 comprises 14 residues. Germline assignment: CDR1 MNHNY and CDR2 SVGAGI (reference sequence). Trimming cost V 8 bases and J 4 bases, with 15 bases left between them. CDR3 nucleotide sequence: TGTGCCAGCTTCGTGGGGGGAGCGTACAATGAGCAGTTCTTC. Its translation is CASFVGGAYNEQFF.

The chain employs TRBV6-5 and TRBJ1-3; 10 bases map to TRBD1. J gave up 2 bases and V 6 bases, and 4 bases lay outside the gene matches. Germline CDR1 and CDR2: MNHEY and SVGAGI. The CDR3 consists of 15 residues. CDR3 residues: CASRRQGAPGNTIYF. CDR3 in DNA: TGTGCCAGCAGACGACAGGGGGCGCCTGGAAACACCATATATTTT.

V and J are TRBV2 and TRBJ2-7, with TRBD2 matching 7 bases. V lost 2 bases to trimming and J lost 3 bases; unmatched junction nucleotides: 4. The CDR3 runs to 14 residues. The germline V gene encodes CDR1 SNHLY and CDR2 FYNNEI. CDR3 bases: TGTGCCAGCAGTGAAACGGGGACTAACTACGAGCAGTACTTC. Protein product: CASSETGTNYEQYF. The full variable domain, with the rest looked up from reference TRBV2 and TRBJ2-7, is EPEVTQTPSHQVTQMGQEVILRCVPISNHLYFYWYRQILGQKVEFLVSFYNNEISEKSEIFDDQFSVERPDGSNFTLKIRSTKLEDSAMYFCASSETGTNYEQYFGPGTRLTVT.

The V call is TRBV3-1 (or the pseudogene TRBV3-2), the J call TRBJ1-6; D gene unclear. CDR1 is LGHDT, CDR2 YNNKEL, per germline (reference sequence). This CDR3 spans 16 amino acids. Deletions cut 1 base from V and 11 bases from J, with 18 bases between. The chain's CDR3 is CASSQVPGPARPPLHF. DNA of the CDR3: TGTGCCAGCAGCCAAGTCCCAGGCCCCGCAAGGCCACCCCTCCACTTT.

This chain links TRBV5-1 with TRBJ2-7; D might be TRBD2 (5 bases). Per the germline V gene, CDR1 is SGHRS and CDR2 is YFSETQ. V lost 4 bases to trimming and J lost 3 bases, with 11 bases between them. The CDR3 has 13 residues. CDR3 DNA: TGCGCCAGCAGCCCCCGGGATGGCTACGAGCAGTACTTC. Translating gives CASSPRDGYEQYF.